A selection of T cell receptor beta chains follows, all from one sample in a study of cytomegalovirus exposure and HLA in healthy donors. The assay was immunoSEQ multiplex PCR, and TCRdb's table has in-frame clones only and misses some. The table has 150,000 to 200,000 clones, around 75% seen once; the top ten hold 3% to 4%. What was sequenced was PBMCs. These receptors originate from a male donor in good health and CMV-seronegative. Each CDR3 is given with its conserved first and last residue. The order of the fields is V gene, clone size, J gene, D gene, CDR3 DNA, CDR3 protein. A D gene is named only where the DNA matches it firmly. Part of the rows lack a size; the others show once, few, many or a class for expanded clones.

TRBV25-1	-	TRBJ1-5	-	TGTGCCAGCAGTGAGGGGGGGTTCTATCAGCCCCAGCATTTT	CASSEGGFYQPQHF
TRBV7-9	-	TRBJ1-1	-	TGTGCCAGCAGCTTGGGAGCGAACACTGAAGCTTTCTTT	CASSLGANTEAFF
TRBV18	-	TRBJ2-3	-	TGTGCCAGCTCACACCCCCTGGAGGGCCGAACAGATACGCAGTATTTT	CASSHPLEGRTDTQYF
TRBV28	-	TRBJ2-7	-	TGTGCCAGCAGTTCCCCCGGGACCACTGGGAGGGAGCAGTACTTC	CASSSPGTTGREQYF
TRBV29-1	-	TRBJ1-2	-	TGCAGCGTTGTAAAGGACACGAAGGCTAACTATGGCTACACCTTC	CSVVKDTKANYGYTF
TRBV28	-	TRBJ2-1	-	TGTGCCAGCATAGGGGACTGGCCCAATGAGCAGTTCTTC	CASIGDWPNEQFF
TRBV5-5	-	TRBJ2-2	TRBD2	TGTGCCAGCAGCTCAAGGGGGACTAGACCCAACACCGGGGAGCTGTTTTTT	CASSSRGTRPNTGELFF
TRBV7-9	few	TRBJ2-5	-	TGTGCCAGCAGCTTGGTCGGAGAGACCCAGTACTTC	CASSLVGETQYF
TRBV28	once	TRBJ2-1	TRBD2	TGTGCCAGCACCCTCCGGGAGGGGTCTCGCTCCTACAATGAGCAGTTCTTC	CASTLREGSRSYNEQFF
TRBV7-9	-	TRBJ1-5	-	TGTGCCAGCAGCCCAACAGGGTACATAAGCAATCAGCCCCAGCATTTT	CASSPTGYISNQPQHF
TRBV15	-	TRBJ1-5	TRBD1	TGTGCCACCAGCAGTAGACAGGGGGTAGATCAGCCCCAGCATTTT	CATSSRQGVDQPQHF